This T cell receptor (beta chain) derives from a study of CD8+ T cells in alopecia areata. Overall study results and limits: Alopecia totalis/universalis scalp especially showed more expanded CD8+ clones than normal scalp. Scalp sequencing also captures normal skin's resident alphabeta T cells. Patients shared TCRs less clearly than mice did, possibly for HLA-related reasons.

As to this clone: What it binds is not known.

This CDR3 contains 14 residues. Trimming took off 3 bases at V and 3 bases at J, with 12 bases between the two ends. Germline CDR1 GTSNPN, CDR2 SVGIG (reference sequence). Reverse transcription of extracted RNA yielded cDNA, which provided the sequencing template. Assay used: immunoSEQ multiplex PCR; TCRdb lists only in-frame clones, some missing. The sample consists of about 150,000 clones, roughly 60% of them appearing once. The chain combines TRBV30 with TRBJ1-5; D possibly corresponds to TRBD1 (5 bases). This receptor was identified in a human donor in good health. Sequencing used CD4+ T cells sorted from blood. CDR3 sequence (DNA): TGTGCCTGGAGCGGGGGTTTCTTCAATCAGCCCCAGCATTTT. Translating gives CAWSGGFFNQPQHF.